These T cell receptor beta chains were read from a single sample in a study of Graves' ophthalmopathy and Graves' hyperthyroidism. MiXCR, run by TCRdb on the multiplex PCR reads, gives a single entry per CDR3 protein. The data show 600,000 to 950,000 distinct CDR3 sequences, 40% seen once. Source material: peripheral blood. These receptors were obtained from an adult man with Graves' ophthalmopathy. The CDR3 runs from the conserved cysteine through the conserved F or W. Each record gives: clone size, J gene, D gene, V gene, CDR3 DNA, CDR3 protein. D genes are given only for firm matches. Clone size, where shown, is once, few, many, or a class for clones that have expanded.

many	TRBJ2-5	TRBD2	TRBV2	TGTGCCAGCAGCTTTCCGGGGGGGCGGAAGACCCAGTACTTC	CASSFPGGRKTQYF
few	TRBJ1-1	.	TRBV7-9	TGTGCCAGCAGTTACACCGGTGGGAACACTGAAGCTTTCTTT	CASSYTGGNTEAFF
.	TRBJ2-1	TRBD1	TRBV15	TGTGCCACCAGCAGATCGCGACAGGGTTCCTACAATGAGCAGTTCTTC	CATSRSRQGSYNEQFF
.	TRBJ1-1	.	TRBV6-5	TGTGCCAGCAGTTACGGAGGTGTGTTCGACACTGAAGCTTTCTTT	CASSYGGVFDTEAFF
few	TRBJ1-2	.	TRBV6-6	TGTGCCAGCAGTTACTTGACGGGTCGTAACTATGGCTACACCTTC	CASSYLTGRNYGYTF
.	TRBJ2-7	TRBD1	TRBV7-8	TGTGCCAGCGGCGCCGGGACAGGGGGTCTCGAGCAGTACTTC	CASGAGTGGLEQYF
few	TRBJ1-5	TRBD1	TRBV20-1	TGCAGTGCGGATTCGGACAGGGCGAGAGGCCAGCCCCAGCATTTT	CSADSDRARGQPQHF
.	TRBJ2-5	.	TRBV29-1	TGCAGCGTTCTAGGGGGAGGAGGAGAGACCCAGTACTTC	CSVLGGGGETQYF
.	TRBJ2-5	TRBD2	TRBV9	TGTGCCAGCAGCGTCGGCGGGAGGGTCCAAGAGACCCAGTACTTC	CASSVGGRVQETQYF
.	TRBJ2-5	TRBD2	TRBV20-1	TGCAGTCTCAGGCGGGGGGCCACCCAAGAGACCCAGTACTTC	CSLRRGATQETQYF
.	TRBJ2-5	TRBD1	TRBV20-1	TGCAGTGCTCACAAGACAGGGCTAAAGGTAGAGACCCAGTACTTC	CSAHKTGLKVETQYF
.	TRBJ2-7	.	TRBV7-2	TGTGCCGTGGAAGACCGAGATAACTACGAGCAGTACTTC	CAVEDRDNYEQYF
few	TRBJ2-7	.	TRBV10-3	TGTGCCAGCAGCCCCGGTGTGTCGCACTCCTACGAGCAGTACTTC	CASSPGVSHSYEQYF
many	TRBJ1-2	.	TRBV25-1	TGTGCCAGCAGTGAATATGGCCTAGCCTATGGCTACACCTTC	CASSEYGLAYGYTF
few	TRBJ2-7	TRBD2	TRBV7-2	TGTGCCAGCAGCTCCAGAGGCCTAGCGGGACCGGGCGAGCAGTACTTC	CASSSRGLAGPGEQYF
few	TRBJ2-7	.	TRBV24-1	TGTGCCACCAGTGATTCTGAAGCACCAAACTACGAGCAGTACTTC	CATSDSEAPNYEQYF
.	TRBJ2-7	.	TRBV5-1	TGCGCCAGCCAGACTCCTGCCTACGAGCAGTACTTC	CASQTPAYEQYF